Listed below are T cell receptor beta chains from one sample, sequenced in a study of T cells after yellow fever vaccination. Using its own MiXCR run on the 5' RACE reads, TCRdb lists one record per CDR3 protein. Among about 580,000 distinct CDR3 sequences listed, about a sixth were seen once. Sequencing was performed on PBMCs, taken less than 6 days after the first yellow fever vaccination. These receptors were taken from a man younger than 30 who received the YFV17D yellow fever vaccine. Each CDR3 is given with its conserved first and last residue. D genes are given only for firm matches. Size values are once, few and many counts, or a class for expanded clones, and some rows have none.

TRBJ1-1,-,TRBV4-2,few,TGTGCCAGCAGCCCGGACATAGGTTTTTTCAATGAAGCTTTCTTT,CASSPDIGFFNEAFF
TRBJ2-5,-,TRBV7-6,few,TGTGCCAGCAGCCCAGATCAGAACGCAGGGCAGTACTTC,CASSPDQNAGQYF
TRBJ1-5,-,TRBV18,-,TGTGCCAGCGCCGGACAGCTTAATCAGCCCCAGCATTTT,CASAGQLNQPQHF
TRBJ2-1,TRBD2,TRBV7-9,-,TGTGCCAGCAGCTTTGACGTGGCGGGGGGGCCCTACCATGAGCAGTTCTTC,CASSFDVAGGPYHEQFF
TRBJ2-2,-,TRBV7-8,few,TGTGCCAGCAGCTTAGCTTCGGGACTCTACACCGGGGAGCTGTTTTTT,CASSLASGLYTGELFF
TRBJ1-2,-,TRBV7-9,few,TGTGCCAGCAGCTTGAATTCAGCTCCCGGCTACACCTTC,CASSLNSAPGYTF
TRBJ2-1,-,TRBV18,few,TGTGCCAGCTCCAGCCTACGGTCGGTGCATGAGTTGTTCTTC,CASSSLRSVHELFF
TRBJ1-5,-,TRBV21-1,few,TGTGCCAGCAGCAAGTGTGTTAGCAATCAGCCCCAGCATTTT,CASSKCVSNQPQHF
TRBJ2-3,-,TRBV6-2/TRBV6-3,-,TGTGCCAGCAGTTATCCGACAGGAAGGTCAGATACGCAGTATTTT,CASSYPTGRSDTQYF
TRBJ2-1,TRBD2,TRBV4-1,few,TGCGCCAGCAGCCGGGCGGGGGAGATTGAGCAGTTCTTC,CASSRAGEIEQFF
TRBJ2-1,-,TRBV4-1,few,TGCGCCAGCAGCGAAAGCAACAATGAGCAGTTCTTC,CASSESNNEQFF
TRBJ2-5,TRBD1,TRBV5-1,many,TGCGCCAGCAGCGTAGGGACAGAACAAGAGACCCAGTACTTC,CASSVGTEQETQYF